A selection of T cell receptor beta chains follows, all from one sample in a study of cytomegalovirus exposure and HLA in healthy donors. The repertoire was sequenced with immunoSEQ multiplex PCR; TCRdb's copy has only in-frame clones and lacks some. The sample holds 150,000 to 200,000 clones, roughly 80% seen once. Material: PBMCs. The receptors come from a woman aged 25 to 45 in good health and CMV-seropositive. The CDR3 runs from the conserved cysteine through the conserved F or W. The D gene is left open where the match is weak. Size is omitted from some rows. Given values are once, few, many or a class for expanded clones.

D gene	J gene	clone size	V gene	CDR3 protein	CDR3 DNA
NA	TRBJ1-1	NA	TRBV2	CASIPRPRYTEAFF	TGTGCCAGCATTCCCCGCCCGAGGTACACTGAAGCTTTCTTT
TRBD1	TRBJ1-1	many	TRBV25-1	CASKRQGNDGTEAFF	TGTGCCAGCAAAAGACAGGGTAATGATGGGACTGAAGCTTTCTTT
NA	TRBJ2-3	NA	TRBV7-3	CASSFSGGITDTQYF	TGTGCCAGCAGCTTTTCGGGGGGCATAACAGATACGCAGTATTTT
NA	TRBJ2-6	NA	TRBV15	CATSRDLLSGANVLTF	TGTGCCACCAGCAGAGATCTCCTCTCTGGGGCCAACGTCCTGACTTTC
NA	TRBJ2-7	once	TRBV5-1	CASSYRLSSYEQYF	TGCGCCAGCAGCTATCGACTGAGCTCCTACGAGCAGTACTTC
TRBD1	TRBJ2-2	NA	TRBV2	CASNGQAANTGELFF	TGTGCCAGCAATGGACAGGCCGCGAACACCGGGGAGCTGTTTTTT
NA	TRBJ2-7	NA	TRBV11-2	CASSSPYEQYF	TGTGCCAGCAGCTCCCCGTACGAGCAGTACTTC
NA	TRBJ2-1	NA	TRBV29-1	CSALFNEQFF	TGCAGCGCGTTATTCAATGAGCAGTTCTTC
TRBD2	TRBJ2-7	NA	TRBV4-1	CASSHSGTSSSYEQYF	TGCGCCAGCAGCCATTCCGGGACTAGCAGTAGCTACGAGCAGTACTTC
TRBD2	TRBJ2-7	NA	TRBV9	CASSGGLAGGPYEQYF	TGTGCCAGCAGCGGGGGACTAGCGGGGGGTCCCTACGAGCAGTACTTC
NA	TRBJ2-1	NA	TRBV7-7	CASSLGLNNEQFF	TGTGCCAGCAGCTTAGGACTGAACAATGAGCAGTTCTTC
NA	TRBJ2-2	NA	TRBV6-5	CASKTGTIKAGELFF	TGTGCCAGCAAAACCGGGACAATAAAGGCCGGGGAGCTGTTTTTT
TRBD1	TRBJ1-4	NA	TRBV7-2	CASSLVRGPTNEKLFF	TGTGCCAGCAGCTTAGTGAGGGGGCCAACTAATGAAAAACTGTTTTTT
NA	TRBJ2-5	NA	TRBV27	CASSLTDLHVGTQYF	TGTGCCAGCAGTTTAACAGACCTCCACGTAGGGACCCAGTACTTC
TRBD2	TRBJ2-5	NA	TRBV4-2	CASSQVPTGGAKETQYF	TGTGCCAGCAGCCAAGTGCCCACGGGGGGGGCTAAAGAGACCCAGTACTTC
NA	TRBJ1-2	NA	TRBV7-9	CASSLRGGYTF	TGTGCCAGCAGCTTAAGGGGTGGCTACACCTTC
NA	TRBJ1-6	NA	TRBV19	CATSERGGNSPLHF	TGTGCCACCTCTGAACGGGGGGGGAATTCACCCCTCCACTTT
TRBD1	TRBJ1-2	once	TRBV7-2	CASSLSGTGGKGYTF	TGTGCCAGCAGCTTATCCGGGACAGGGGGTAAGGGCTACACCTTC
NA	TRBJ1-4	NA	TRBV11-2	CASSLDRDRKLFF	TGTGCCAGCAGCTTAGATCGGGATCGAAAACTGTTTTTT
NA	TRBJ1-5	NA	TRBV5-4	CASSLGGGARDQPQHF	TGTGCCAGCAGCTTGGGAGGGGGGGCCCGGGATCAGCCCCAGCATTTT
TRBD2	TRBJ2-1	NA	TRBV30	CAWSVMLVAGGGEQFF	TGTGCCTGGAGTGTCATGTTAGTGGCGGGGGGGGGTGAGCAGTTCTTC
NA	TRBJ1-1	NA	TRBV9	CASSLAGNMNTEAFF	TGTGCCAGCAGCCTAGCAGGCAACATGAACACTGAAGCTTTCTTT
NA	TRBJ1-2	NA	TRBV10-3	CAISVPGVYGYTF	TGTGCCATCAGTGTGCCGGGGGTGTATGGCTACACCTTC
TRBD2	TRBJ2-7	few	TRBV7-8	CASSLVGLEGYEQYF	TGTGCCAGCAGCTTAGTGGGACTAGAGGGGTACGAGCAGTACTTC
TRBD1	TRBJ1-2	once	TRBV6-5	CASSYSTGGYYGYTF	TGTGCCAGCAGTTACTCGACAGGGGGCTACTATGGCTACACCTTC
NA	TRBJ1-5	few	TRBV5-4	CASSFFPGQPQHF	TGTGCCAGCAGCTTTTTCCCCGGGCAGCCCCAGCATTTT
TRBD1	TRBJ1-6	NA	TRBV13	CASSLGRGDSPLHF	TGTGCCAGCAGCTTGGGCAGGGGGGATTCACCCCTCCACTTT
TRBD1	TRBJ2-3	NA	TRBV7-2	CASSLQGASDTQYF	TGTGCCAGCAGCTTGCAGGGGGCATCAGATACGCAGTATTTT
TRBD1	TRBJ2-2	NA	TRBV10-3	CATGTEGNTGELFF	TGTGCCACGGGGACAGAGGGCAACACCGGGGAGCTGTTTTTT
NA	TRBJ1-2	once	TRBV15	CATSRRNAVDRYTF	TGTGCCACCAGCAGAAGAAATGCGGTTGACCGCTACACCTTC
NA	TRBJ2-5	few	TRBV6-5	CASSYSNLRTQYF	TGTGCCAGCAGTTACTCGAATTTGAGGACCCAGTACTTC
NA	TRBJ2-3	NA	TRBV5-1	CASSLARLAVVSTDTQYF	TGCGCCAGCAGCTTGGCCAGGTTGGCTGTAGTTAGCACAGATACGCAGTATTTT
TRBD2	TRBJ2-7	NA	TRBV2	CASSDQGGDYEQYF	TGTGCCAGCAGTGACCAGGGAGGGGACTACGAGCAGTACTTC
NA	TRBJ1-1	NA	TRBV6-5	CASSYRDIDTEAFF	TGTGCCAGCAGTTACCGGGACATAGACACTGAAGCTTTCTTT
TRBD1	TRBJ1-4	many	TRBV2	CASTGTGEKLFF	TGTGCCAGCACCGGGACAGGGGAAAAACTGTTTTTT
TRBD2	TRBJ2-5	NA	TRBV2	CASKASGETQYF	TGTGCCAGCAAGGCTAGCGGAGAGACCCAGTACTTC
TRBD2	TRBJ2-1	once	TRBV19	CASSMGLAGGYNEQLF	TGTGCCAGTAGTATGGGGCTAGCGGGGGGCTACAATGAGCAGCTCTTC
NA	TRBJ2-1	NA	TRBV20-1	CSNAGFEQFF	TGCAGCAATGCAGGGTTTGAGCAGTTCTTC
TRBD2	TRBJ2-5	NA	TRBV2	CASSEVRGLAGGLKETQYF	TGTGCCAGCAGTGAAGTAAGGGGACTAGCGGGGGGCTTGAAAGAGACCCAGTACTTC
TRBD2	TRBJ2-3	NA	TRBV7-2	CASSLAGPTDTQYF	TGTGCCAGCAGTCTAGCGGGGCCTACAGATACGCAGTATTTT
TRBD2	TRBJ2-1	NA	TRBV4-3	CASSQEPGLAGNEQFF	TGCGCCAGCAGCCAAGAGCCGGGACTAGCTGGCAATGAGCAGTTCTTC
NA	TRBJ2-7	NA	TRBV7-9	CASSLGEGPWSYF	TGTGCCAGCAGCTTAGGTGAGGGCCCTTGGTCGTACTTC
NA	TRBJ1-4	NA	TRBV7-2	CASTPLGGVYNEKLFF	TGTGCCAGCACCCCTCTAGGCGGAGTTTATAATGAAAAACTGTTTTTT
NA	TRBJ2-7	once	TRBV7-2	CASSLFEGNYEQYF	TGTGCCAGCAGCTTATTCGAGGGAAACTACGAGCAGTACTTC
NA	TRBJ2-7	NA	TRBV13	CASSLSSALAYEQYF	TGTGCCAGCAGCTTAAGTTCCGCTCTAGCCTACGAGCAGTACTTC
TRBD1	TRBJ2-2	once	TRBV28	CASSLRATGVRAGELFF	TGTGCCAGCAGTTTAAGGGCAACAGGGGTAAGGGCCGGGGAGCTGTTTTTT
TRBD2	TRBJ2-3	NA	TRBV13	CASSPTGLGHPLSTDTQYF	TGTGCCAGCAGCCCTACCGGACTAGGGCACCCCCTAAGCACAGATACGCAGTATTTT
NA	TRBJ2-7	NA	TRBV5-5	CASSRSQGLYEQYF	TGTGCCAGCAGCCGGTCCCAGGGACTCTACGAGCAGTACTTC
NA	TRBJ2-3	NA	TRBV7-6	CASSSTSTDTQYF	TGTGCCAGCAGCTCGACTAGCACAGATACGCAGTATTTT
TRBD1	TRBJ2-2	NA	TRBV5-1	CASSLAPVGQVLNTGELFF	TGCGCCAGCAGCTTGGCCCCCGTAGGACAGGTCCTGAACACCGGGGAGCTGTTTTTT
TRBD1	TRBJ1-6	NA	TRBV4-1	CASSQDPGQGATLHF	TGCGCCAGCAGCCAAGATCCAGGGCAGGGGGCCACCCTCCACTTT
NA	TRBJ1-2	NA	TRBV6-4	CASSDSKEGVGGYTF	TGTGCCAGCAGTGACTCGAAGGAGGGAGTCGGTGGCTACACCTTC